Listed here are 12 T cell receptor beta chains from one sample, sequenced in a study of human T cells and chemical hapten exposure. Time point meaning: patch test 2, 6 weeks after DPC sensitization. The treatment: therapeutic diphenylcyclopropenone sensitization with weekly scalp DPC. TCRdb called the RACE reads again in MiXCR, with one record for every CDR3 protein. The sample carries approximately 95,000 distinct CDR3 sequences, approximately 10% recorded once. Sequencing was performed on whole blood, taken in connection with sensitization to the hapten diphenylcyclopropenone (DPC). These receptors originate from a woman aged 40-49 years with alopecia areata. Some clones in this sample may be carry-over from other donors' samples.

This clonotype was picked up many times. The chain links TRBV19 to TRBJ1-5, with unresolved D. The CDR3 is 15 residues long. Germline loops: CDR1 LNHDA, CDR2 SQIVND (reference sequence). Trimming removed 3 bases from V and 0 bases from J, with 9 bases in between. The CDR3, as DNA: TGTGCCAGTAGTATCGTACAGCCTAGCAATCAGCCCCAGCATTTT. Encoded protein: CASSIVQPSNQPQHF.

This clonotype was counted at least ten times. This CDR3 reads CASSQGRGPYEQYF. The CDR3 DNA follows: TGCGCCAGCAGCCAAGGGAGGGGCCCCTACGAGCAGTACTTC. The chain employs TRBV4-3 and TRBJ2-7; tentatively, D is TRBD2 (6 bases). This CDR3 is built from 14 residues. V lost 1 base and J lost 2, with 9 bases in between. From germline, CDR1 is LGHNA and CDR2 YSLEER.

Ten or more counts support this clonotype. The chain recombines TRBV6-4 with TRBJ2-1; 8 nucleotides line up with TRBD2. The germline V gene has CDR1 MRHNA and CDR2 SNTAGT. This CDR3 spans 13 amino acids. V dropped 3 bases and J dropped 8; count of bases not matched to a gene: 3. CDR3 loop: CASSERGEDEQFF. CDR3 coding DNA: TGTGCCAGCAGTGAGCGGGGGGAGGATGAGCAGTTCTTC.

CDR3 DNA: TGTGCCAGCAGTGCTCCGGGGGCTAACACTGAAGCTTTCTTT. Protein sequence: CASSAPGANTEAFF. The chain joins TRBV6-1 to TRBJ1-1, with D possibly TRBD1 on 6 matching bases. The V end lost 4 bases, the J end lost 2 bases, and 11 bases lay between the germline ends. The CDR3 consists of 14 residues. Germline lookup yields CDR1 MNHNS and CDR2 SASEGT.

In this sample, this clonotype turned up many times. The chain recombines TRBV5-1 with TRBJ2-7; 16 bases are a match to TRBD2. Germline V lookup: CDR1 SGHRS, CDR2 YFSETQ. The CDR3 sequence is 17 residues long. V lost 3 bases, J lost 3 bases, and 6 bases stayed unmatched. This CDR3 is CASSSGTSGRVSYEQYF. For the CDR3, the DNA is TGCGCCAGCAGCTCTGGGACTAGCGGGAGGGTAAGCTACGAGCAGTACTTC.

This clonotype was seen only a few times. The V and J genes are TRBV24-1 and TRBJ2-2, with 10 bases fitting TRBD1. CDR3 length: 18 amino acids. The V segment lost 0 bases and the J segment 1 base; nucleotides outside the gene matches: 4. Germline CDR1 and CDR2: KGHDR and SFDVKD. CDR3 residues: CATSDLHGQGVNTGELFF. The CDR3 coding sequence is TGTGCCACCAGTGATTTGCATGGACAGGGGGTGAACACCGGGGAGCTGTTTTTT.

The chain joins TRBV2 to TRBJ1-5; no firm D call. V was clipped by 1 base and J by 10 bases, with 20 bases between them. Germline V gene sequence: CDR1 SNHLY, CDR2 FYNNEI. The CDR3 contains 16 residues. DNA of the CDR3: TGTGCCAGCAGTGAAGGAACTCCTCGTGGACTGCTTCCCCAGCATTTT. Translating it yields CASSEGTPRGLLPQHF. Variable domain in full (rest from reference TRBV2 and TRBJ1-5): EPEVTQTPSHQVTQMGQEVILRCVPISNHLYFYWYRQILGQKVEFLVSFYNNEISEKSEIFDDQFSVERPDGSNFTLKIRSTKLEDSAMYFCASSEGTPRGLLPQHFGDGTRLSIL.

A word on this clonotype: This may come from a read error, since a much larger clone is one base off. The chain has TRBV7-2 and TRBJ2-5, with 11 bases fitting TRBD2. The germline gives CDR1 SGHTA, CDR2 FQGNSA. The ends lost 0 bases at V and 4 bases at J; junction bases unmatched: 7. This CDR3 has 17 residues. The CDR3 nucleotides are TGTGCCAGCAGCTTAGCGTCGGCTAGCGGGGGGCTAGAGACCCAGTACTTC. This sequence encodes CASSLASASGGLETQYF.

The rearrangement uses TRBV28 and TRBJ1-4; possibly TRBD1 for D (6 bases). There are 16 residues in the CDR3. Trimming stripped 6 bases from V and 5 bases from J, with 19 bases between. The germline V gene has CDR1 MDHEN and CDR2 SYDVKM. CDR3 in DNA: TGTGCCAGCAGGCACCTCCTTAGGGGGTCAAATGAAAAACTGTTTTTT. Translating it yields CASRHLLRGSNEKLFF.

The chain recombines TRBV20-1 with TRBJ1-2; D gene uncertain. V was shortened by 3 bases and J by 5 bases, with 13 bases between the two germline ends. The CDR3 extends over 13 amino acids. Germline assignment: CDR1 DFQATT and CDR2 SNEGSKA (reference sequence). This chain's CDR3 is CSASVAELYGYTF. DNA of the CDR3: TGCAGTGCTAGCGTTGCAGAACTTTATGGCTACACCTTC.

This clonotype has ten or more counts. V and J are TRBV7-9 and TRBJ2-3; 7 bases map to TRBD2. The CDR3 sequence is 15 residues long. From germline, CDR1 is SEHNR and CDR2 FQNEAQ (reference sequence). The junction had 8 bases not matched to a gene; V was cut back by 5 bases and J by 3 bases. The CDR3 sequence: CASSLASGKTDTQYF. CDR3 in DNA: TGTGCCAGCAGCCTCGCAAGCGGGAAAACAGATACGCAGTATTTT.

The CDR3 region is CASREPIGLGEGYEQYF. The DNA for the CDR3 is TGTGCCAGCAGGGAACCGATCGGACTGGGGGAGGGGTACGAGCAGTACTTC. The chain joins TRBV28 to TRBJ2-7; 7 nucleotides match TRBD2. The CDR3 is made up of 17 amino acids. The J segment lost 4 bases and the V segment lost 6 bases, leaving 18 bases of the junction unmatched. Germline V gives CDR1 MDHEN, CDR2 SYDVKM.